Listed below are T cell receptor beta chains from one sample, sequenced in a study of blood T cell repertoires in COVID-19. Assay used: immunoSEQ multiplex PCR; TCRdb lists only in-frame clones, some missing. The table records 120,000 or so clones, more than 75% of them present only once. Sequencing used peripheral blood. Source of these receptors: a human donor in a cohort sampled during active COVID-19. The CDR3 runs from the conserved cysteine through the conserved F or W. D genes are given only for firm matches. Size tells how often a clone was seen (once, few, many) or the class of an expanded clone, and some rows leave it out.

TRBJ2-7 TRBV6-5 . . CASGTGAEQYF TGTGCCAGCGGCACTGGGGCCGAGCAGTACTTC
TRBJ1-1 TRBV3-1/TRBV3-2 . . CASSPGTGGAFF TGTGCCAGCAGCCCTGGAACGGGTGGTGCTTTCTTT
TRBJ2-2 TRBV10-1 . TRBD1 CASCWKGAIGELFF TGCGCCAGCTGTTGGAAGGGGGCGATCGGGGAGCTGTTTTTT
TRBJ2-2 TRBV5-1 . . CASSLPRRLNTGELFF TGCGCCAGCAGCTTGCCTCGCAGGCTGAACACCGGGGAGCTGTTTTTT
TRBJ2-3 TRBV7-7 . TRBD1 CASSPTGTGVADTQYF TGTGCTAGCAGCCCCACCGGGACAGGGGTTGCAGATACGCAGTATTTT
TRBJ2-3 TRBV15 once TRBD2 CATSRGTSGRVTDTQYF TGTGCCACCAGCAGAGGGACTAGCGGGAGGGTCACAGATACGCAGTATTTT
TRBJ2-7 TRBV6-4 . TRBD1 CASSDPGTGGEQYF TGTGCCAGCAGTGACCCTGGGACAGGCGGCGAGCAGTACTTC
TRBJ1-3 TRBV7-2 . . CASSLLVSSGNTIYF TGTGCCAGCAGCTTATTGGTCAGCTCTGGAAACACCATATATTTT
TRBJ1-3 TRBV7-8 . TRBD1 CASSNPPGGAGNTIYF TGTGCCAGCAGCAATCCCCCAGGGGGCGCAGGAAACACCATATATTTT
TRBJ2-1 TRBV4-1 . . CASSHPATPYNEQFF TGCGCCAGCAGCCATCCCGCGACTCCGTACAATGAGCAGTTCTTC
TRBJ1-5 TRBV19 . . CASSFRGVQQPQHF TGTGCCAGTAGTTTTCGCGGGGTGCAGCAGCCCCAGCATTTT
TRBJ1-2 TRBV15 . . CATSSIEVGYTF TGTGCCACCAGCTCTATTGAGGTTGGCTACACCTTC
TRBJ1-2 TRBV6-5 . TRBD1 CASSYRDRGSYGYTF TGTGCCAGCAGTTACCGGGACAGGGGTAGCTATGGCTACACCTTC
TRBJ2-5 TRBV18 . . CASSPRGLSQETQYF TGTGCCAGCTCACCACGTGGGCTTTCGCAAGAGACCCAGTACTTC
TRBJ2-5 TRBV25-1 . TRBD1 CASSRRDRGVETQYF TGTGCCAGCAGCCGCCGGGACAGGGGGGTCGAGACCCAGTACTTC
TRBJ2-7 TRBV6-5 . TRBD2 CASSPRSGRAYEQYF TGTGCCAGCAGTCCGCGTTCGGGGAGGGCCTACGAGCAGTACTTC
TRBJ2-4 TRBV7-8 . TRBD2 CASSPRLATRLAKNIQYF TGTGCCAGCAGCCCTCGACTAGCGACCCGTCTAGCCAAAAACATTCAGTACTTC
TRBJ2-7 TRBV2 few TRBD1 CASSGQGARYEQYF TGTGCCAGCAGTGGACAGGGGGCTAGGTACGAGCAGTACTTC
TRBJ1-4 TRBV6-1 once TRBD1 CASSEKRGRRDEKLFF TGTGCCAGCAGTGAAAAGAGGGGGCGCCGGGATGAAAAACTGTTTTTT
TRBJ1-1 TRBV29-1 . TRBD1 CSARGTANTEAFF TGCAGCGCCAGAGGGACAGCCAACACTGAAGCTTTCTTT
TRBJ2-5 TRBV18 . . CASSPRSSHETQYF TGTGCCAGCTCACCACGTTCGAGTCATGAGACCCAGTACTTC
TRBJ1-5 TRBV6-6 . . CASNVGGNQPQHF TGTGCCAGCAACGTAGGGGGCAATCAGCCCCAGCATTTT
TRBJ1-2 TRBV13 . TRBD1 CASRQTGENGYTF TGTGCCAGCAGACAAACAGGGGAAAATGGCTACACCTTC
TRBJ2-1 TRBV9 . TRBD1 CASSVGGGTEQFF TGTGCCAGCAGCGTAGGAGGGGGCACTGAGCAGTTCTTC
TRBJ2-1 TRBV7-9 . TRBD2 CASSLLAGGGEQFF TGTGCCAGCAGCTTATTAGCGGGAGGTGGTGAGCAGTTCTTC
TRBJ2-2 TRBV18 . TRBD1 CASSLRTGAANTGELFF TGTGCCAGCTCACTCCGGACAGGCGCTGCGAACACCGGGGAGCTGTTTTTT
TRBJ2-4 TRBV5-6 . TRBD1 CASSRTGPELGQYF TGTGCCAGCAGCCGGACAGGTCCAGAGTTGGGTCAGTACTTC
TRBJ2-1 TRBV12-3/TRBV12-4 . TRBD1 CASGPGQGHEQFF TGTGCCAGCGGACCCGGACAGGGCCATGAGCAGTTCTTC
TRBJ2-7 TRBV5-4 few TRBD2 CASSLATSGRAFEQYF TGTGCCAGCAGCTTGGCCACTAGCGGGAGGGCCTTCGAGCAGTACTTC
TRBJ2-3 TRBV4-1 . . CASSQDSGRPSTDTQYF TGCGCCAGCAGCCAAGATTCAGGCAGACCAAGCACAGATACGCAGTATTTT
TRBJ2-1 TRBV5-1 . TRBD2 CASSSSGSGYNEQFF TGCGCCAGCAGCTCTAGCGGGAGTGGATACAATGAGCAGTTCTTC
TRBJ2-7 TRBV15 . . CATSRLRDFYEQYF TGTGCCACCAGCAGACTTCGGGACTTTTACGAGCAGTACTTC
TRBJ2-1 TRBV19 . . CASSIRDGGGNEQFF TGTGCCAGTAGTATACGGGATGGAGGTGGCAATGAGCAGTTCTTC
TRBJ2-3 TRBV2 . . CASNSERSTDTQYF TGTGCCAGCAATTCCGAGCGGAGCACAGATACGCAGTATTTT
TRBJ2-3 TRBV6-5 . . CASSQSDTQYF TGTGCCAGCAGTCAATCAGATACGCAGTATTTT